This record looks at one T cell receptor (beta chain) sequence and its context. The data are from a study of blood T cell repertoires in COVID-19. Study summary: Sites in the United States, Italy and Spain provided acute and convalescent COVID-19 samples. PBMCs, B-cell-depleted T cells, or T cells were the source of the cDNA or gDNA that made up the material.

Per the study methods: Reference gene primer amplification in the assay estimated nucleated cell counts. Assay used: immunoSEQ multiplex PCR; TCRdb lists only in-frame clones, some missing. V, J and clone size reflect that table, while D and trimming were determined from the DNA. In the table there are some 240,000 clones, roughly 90% of which are singletons. CDR3 length equals 15 residues. The V end was cut by 4 bases, the J end by 2 bases, with 14 bases between. Looked up from germline, CDR1 is KGHSH and CDR2 is LQKENI. The V and J genes are TRBV18 and TRBJ1-1; D gene unclear. The sequencing input was peripheral blood. The TCR was taken from a man in his fifties or sixties who had recovered from COVID-19. DNA for the CDR3: TGTGCCAGCTCACGCAACGGGGAATTAAACACTGAAGCTTTCTTT. It specifies CASSRNGELNTEAFF.